Listed here are 23 T cell receptor beta chains from one sample, sequenced in a study of identifying expanded T cells in peripheral blood (dated by TCRdb to between 2018 and 2020). Library preparation was by the immunoSEQ multiplex PCR assay. TCRdb stores this immuneACCESS table with in-frame sequences only. Part of the clones is absent; in the studies checked, under half of the shortfall reflects unresolved V genes, and no reason is known for the rest. Across this sample there are some 120,000 clones, with approximately 80% seen only once. The ten largest clones represent 3% to 3.5% of the sample. Specimen: blood. The receptors originated from a person between 18 and 75 years old in good health.

The rearrangement joins TRBV7-9 to TRBJ1-2; D unresolved. This CDR3 has 14 amino acids. V was cut by 1 base and J by 8 bases, with 14 bases left in between. The germline CDR1 and CDR2 sequences are SEHNR and FQNEAQ (reference sequence). DNA of the CDR3: TGTGCCAGCAGCTTAGTGGCTAGGGTGAAAGGCTACACCTTC. Residues: CASSLVARVKGYTF.

This chain connects TRBV27 to TRBJ1-5; D might be TRBD1 (5 bases). V lost 1 base to trimming and J lost 0 bases, with 7 bases between them. Germline V gene data show CDR1 as MNHEY and CDR2 as SMNVEV (reference sequence). The CDR3 spans 15 residues. The CDR3 loop reads CASSLWGDSNQPQHF. CDR3 DNA sequence: TGTGCCAGCAGTTTATGGGGGGATAGCAATCAGCCCCAGCATTTT.

The chain combines TRBV5-6 with TRBJ2-7; D might be TRBD1 or TRBD2, each matching 5 bases. Trimming cost V 2 bases and J 7 bases, with 10 bases left between them. Germline assignment: CDR1 SGHDT and CDR2 YYEEEE. CDR3 size: 12 residues. The CDR3 DNA reads TGTGCCAGCAGCTTCGGGACGGGGGAGCAGTACTTC. This translates into CASSFGTGEQYF.

V is TRBV7-2 and J is TRBJ1-2; 9 bases agree with TRBD1. CDR1 is SGHTA and CDR2 is FQGNSA in the germline V gene. The junction had 12 bases not matched to a gene; V was cut back by 4 bases and J by 6 bases. The CDR3 spans 16 residues. CDR3 bases: TGTGCCAGCAGCTCATTGAGGACAGGGGTGAGGAATGGCTACACCTTC. It specifies CASSSLRTGVRNGYTF.

The chain links TRBV21-1 to TRBJ1-1; TRBD1, as called in the table, went unchecked against the DNA. TRBV21-1 is a pseudogene locus. CDR3 length: 14 amino acids. Here the CDR3 DNA reads TGTGCCAGCAGTCACGACAGGGGATTGACTGAAGCTTTCTTT. Its translation is CASSHDRGLTEAFF.

J is TRBJ2-7 and V is TRBV11-2; the D is unclear. This CDR3 is built from 13 residues. Germline CDR1 and CDR2: SGHAT and FQNNGV. V dropped 0 bases and J dropped 2 bases, with 5 bases sitting between them. CDR3 DNA: TGTGCCAGCAGCTTAGAACACACCTACGAGCAGTACTTC. It codes for CASSLEHTYEQYF.

The chain has TRBV4-1 and TRBJ1-4; 8 positions match TRBD1. Germline CDR1 and CDR2: MGHRA and YSYEKL. With 4 bases clipped from V and 7 bases from J, the junction kept 8 bases outside the gene matches. The CDR3 loop spans 15 amino acids. The CDR3 DNA is TGCGCCAGCAGCCCGATACAGGGGGATTTTGAAAAACTGTTTTTT. It specifies CASSPIQGDFEKLFF.

The V gene is TRBV7-8, the J gene TRBJ1-1, with D unresolved. Germline V gene data show CDR1 as SGHVS and CDR2 as FQNEAQ. The CDR3 sequence is 14 residues long. Between the trimmed V and J ends, which lost 5 bases and 0 bases, there was a span of 10 bases. CDR3 residues: CASSLLTVNTEAFF. The CDR3 DNA reads as TGTGCCAGCAGCCTACTGACGGTGAACACTGAAGCTTTCTTT.

This chain uses TRBV7-9 with TRBJ1-2; TRBD1 aligns across 7 bases. The CDR3 covers 16 residues. Germline V lookup: CDR1 SEHNR, CDR2 FQNEAQ (reference sequence). Trimming removed 5 bases from V and 6 bases from J; junction bases left unmatched: 15. This chain's CDR3 is CASSPRTGTLFHGYTF. CDR3 bases: TGTGCCAGCAGCCCAAGGACAGGAACCCTATTTCATGGCTACACCTTC.

V gene TRBV7-8 combines with J gene TRBJ2-7; 7 bases match TRBD1. Germline V gene lookup returns CDR1 SGHVS and CDR2 FQNEAQ. CDR3 length equals 14 residues. Losses at the gene ends were 5 bases for V and 3 bases for J; bases not matched to a gene: 7. Written as DNA, the CDR3 is TGTGCCAGCAGCCCTCAGGGGGTAAACTACGAGCAGTACTTC. It translates to CASSPQGVNYEQYF.

V usage is TRBV5-1 and J usage is TRBJ2-7; D possibly uses TRBD1 or TRBD2 (5 bases each). This CDR3 is built from 15 residues. Germline CDR1 is SGHRS and CDR2 is YFSETQ. V was trimmed by 3 bases and J by 7 bases, leaving 20 bases between them. The CDR3 nucleotides are TGCGCCAGCAGCTCACAGGCCCGAGGGACGAGGGAGCAGTACTTC. It yields the protein CASSSQARGTREQYF. The whole variable domain, remainder taken from reference TRBV5-1 and TRBJ2-7, is KAGVTQTPRYLIKTRGQQVTLSCSPISGHRSVSWYQQTPGQGLQFLFEYFSETQRNKGNFPGRFSGRQFSNSRSEMNVSTLELGDSALYLCASSSQARGTREQYFGPGTRLTVT.

The chain carries TRBV6-6 and TRBJ1-2, with 9 bases aligning to TRBD1. The CDR3 is made up of 15 amino acids. CDR1 is MNHNY, CDR2 SVGAGI, per germline (reference sequence). V was pared by 2 bases and J by 9 bases, with 10 bases of the junction left unmatched. The CDR3 DNA reads as TGTGCCAGCAGTTACCCCCGGGACAGGGCAGGGAGCTACACCTTC. Translated: CASSYPRDRAGSYTF.

CDR3 nucleotides: TGTGCCAGCAGCTCGGGACAGGCTGGTGAAAAACTGTTTTTT. It specifies CASSSGQAGEKLFF. The chain combines TRBV7-2 with TRBJ1-4, with 8 bases aligning to TRBD1. With V trimmed by 4 bases and J by 7 bases, 5 bases remained unmatched. The germline V gene encodes CDR1 SGHTA and CDR2 FQGNSA. CDR3 size: 14 residues.

The gene calls are TRBV6-1 and TRBJ1-1; 7 bases agree with TRBD1. The junction had 5 bases not matched to a gene; V was cut back by 6 bases and J by 1 base. There are 14 residues in the CDR3. Germline assignment: CDR1 MNHNS and CDR2 SASEGT. The CDR3 loop is CASRPRGANTEAFF. The CDR3 DNA is TGTGCCAGCAGGCCCAGGGGGGCGAACACTGAAGCTTTCTTT.

The gene calls are TRBV13 and TRBJ1-1; maybe TRBD1 (6 bases). Trimming left V 4 bases short and J 10 bases short, with 19 bases between. The CDR3 is 14 amino acids. Germline V CDR1 and CDR2: PRHDT, FYEKMQ (reference sequence). In nucleotides, the CDR3 is TGTGCCAGCAGCTCTCTTTACTTCGGAGGGGGAGCTTTCTTT. This encodes CASSSLYFGGGAFF.

This rearrangement joins TRBV5-8 to TRBJ2-7, with 8 positions matching TRBD1. Germline V CDR1 and CDR2: SGHTS, YDEGEE. The CDR3 consists of 14 residues. The V and J ends lost 3 bases and 6 bases, in that order; junction bases with no gene match: 8. This CDR3 reads CASSSPGQVPEQYF. CDR3 DNA: TGTGCCAGCAGCTCACCGGGACAGGTTCCCGAGCAGTACTTC.

The gene calls are TRBV5-1 and TRBJ2-7; possibly TRBD2 for D (6 bases). V dropped 5 bases and J dropped 4 bases, with 16 bases sitting between them. The CDR3 sequence is 14 residues long. Germline CDR1 SGHRS, CDR2 YFSETQ. The chain's CDR3 is CASRRDRGGYEQYF. The CDR3 DNA reads TGCGCCAGCAGACGGGACCGTGGAGGGTACGAGCAGTACTTC.

V gene TRBV19 combines with J gene TRBJ1-4, with D perhaps matching TRBD1 (6 bases). Germline V gene data show CDR1 as LNHDA and CDR2 as SQIVND (reference sequence). This CDR3 has 16 amino acids. V lost 4 bases and J 7 bases, leaving 19 bases between the germline ends. The CDR3 nucleotides read TGTGCCAGTAGTACCACAGGGTTACTAGCAACTGAAAAACTGTTTTTT. This translates into CASSTTGLLATEKLFF. Variable domain in full (rest from reference TRBV19 and TRBJ1-4): DGGITQSPKYLFRKEGQNVTLSCEQNLNHDAMYWYRQDPGQGLRLIYYSQIVNDFQKGDIAEGYSVSREKKESFPLTVTSAQKNPTAFYLCASSTTGLLATEKLFFGSGTQLSVL.

J is TRBJ2-7 and V is TRBV4-3, with D unclear. CDR1 and CDR2 (germline): LGHNA, YSLEER. This CDR3 spans 15 amino acids. V was pared by 2 bases and J by 3 bases, with 14 bases between. The CDR3 region is CASSQRATSVYEQYF. The CDR3 DNA reads TGCGCCAGCAGCCAAAGGGCCACATCGGTCTACGAGCAGTACTTC.

The chain couples TRBV6-1 to TRBJ1-2; the D is unclear. This CDR3 contains 15 residues. V shed 7 bases and J shed 0 bases, with 15 bases lying between them. Germline V gives CDR1 MNHNS, CDR2 SASEGT. CDR3 sequence reads: CASKGRIVANYGYTF. CDR3 DNA: TGTGCCAGCAAGGGCAGGATCGTAGCTAACTATGGCTACACCTTC.

This chain joins TRBV18 and TRBJ1-4; perhaps TRBD1 as D (5 bases). Between the trimmed V and J ends, which lost 6 bases and 3 bases, there was a span of 8 bases. Germline CDR1 is KGHSH and CDR2 is LQKENI. The CDR3 has 13 residues. CDR3 sequence (DNA): TGTGCCAGCTCGTACAGGTCTAATGAAAAACTGTTTTTT. Protein: CASSYRSNEKLFF.

This clone was seen a single time. This chain joins TRBV11-1 and TRBJ1-2; maybe TRBD1 (6 bases). The germline V gene has CDR1 SGHAT and CDR2 FQDESV (reference sequence). This CDR3 region has 13 residues. V shed 3 bases and J shed 2 bases, with 7 bases lying between them. CDR3 coding DNA: TGTGCCAGCAGCTTCGACAGGAACTATGGCTACACCTTC. Protein sequence: CASSFDRNYGYTF. Based on the CDR3 plus reference TRBV11-1 and TRBJ1-2, the full variable domain is EAEVAQSPRYKITEKSQAVAFWCDPISGHATLYWYRQILGQGPELLVQFQDESVVDDSQLPKDRFSAERLKGVDSTLKIQPAELGDSAMYLCASSFDRNYGYTFGSGTRLTVV.

This clone was detected only once. This chain uses TRBV28 with TRBJ2-3, with D possibly being TRBD2 (6 bases). V lost 2 bases and J 1 base, leaving 10 bases between the germline ends. Germline V CDR1 and CDR2: MDHEN, SYDVKM. CDR3 size: 15 residues. This chain's CDR3 is CASSLGGGRTDTQYF. Written as DNA, the CDR3 is TGTGCCAGCAGTTTAGGGGGAGGACGCACAGATACGCAGTATTTT. Drawing the rest from reference TRBV28 and TRBJ2-3, the complete variable domain is DVKVTQSSRYLVKRTGEKVFLECVQDMDHENMFWYRQDPGLGLRLIYFSYDVKMKEKGDIPEGYSVSREKKERFSLILESASTNQTSMYLCASSLGGGRTDTQYFGPGTRLTVL.